These 4 T cell receptor beta chains came from one sample sequenced in a study of T cells in Graves' hyperthyroidism and ophthalmopathy. The investigators amplified TCR beta CDR3 regions from RNA transcripts. The HTBI primer set served for first-round RT-PCR of the TCR CDR3. TCRdb fed the multiplex PCR reads into MiXCR, producing one record per CDR3 protein. The data contain 300,000 to 500,000 distinct CDR3 sequences, around 14% of them singletons. The sequenced sample was blood. These receptors were collected from a woman aged 25 to 39 with Graves' hyperthyroidism.

This clonotype was picked up many times. V gene TRBV7-2 combines with J gene TRBJ2-7; D not certain. Germline loops: CDR1 SGHTA, CDR2 FQGNSA. CDR3 size: 12 residues. Trimming stripped 5 bases from V and 4 bases from J, with 9 bases between. CDR3 coding DNA: TGTGCCAGCAGCAACGACGGTTACGAGCAGTACTTC. It translates to CASSNDGYEQYF.

In this sample, this clonotype turned up a few times. The rearrangement uses TRBV5-1 and TRBJ2-7; the D gene is possibly TRBD1 (5 bases). Deletions cut 2 bases from V and 7 bases from J, with 7 bases between. Germline V CDR1 and CDR2: SGHRS, YFSETQ. The CDR3 runs to 11 residues. This CDR3 reads CASSFREEQYF. CDR3 bases: TGCGCCAGCAGCTTCAGGGAAGAGCAGTACTTC.

As for this clonotype: Given a much more abundant clone one base away, this may be a read error. The J gene is TRBJ2-3, the V gene TRBV30; D perhaps matches TRBD1 (5 bases). V was clipped by 5 bases and J by 0 bases, with 12 bases between them. Looked up from germline, CDR1 is GTSNPN and CDR2 is SVGIG (reference sequence). This CDR3 region has 14 residues. The CDR3 nucleotides read TGTGCCTGGGGTAAAGGGGTTAGCACAGATACGCAGTATTTT. Translating it yields CAWGKGVSTDTQYF.

A note on this clonotype: A much larger clonotype is one base distant, so this may be a read error. The chain employs TRBV18 and TRBJ1-1; a possible D gene is TRBD1 (5 bases). The CDR3 covers 14 residues. Looked up from germline, CDR1 is KGHSH and CDR2 is LQKENI. CDR3 in amino acids: CASPPTEGKREAFF. The CDR3 DNA sequence: TGTGCCAGCCCACCGACAGAGGGTAAGCGAGAAGCTTTCTTT.